This T cell receptor beta chain was sequenced for a study of vaccination and CD4 T cells after COVID-19. Study context: About ten convalescent cases were mild and one was severe, and all had been SARS-CoV-2 positive by nasal swab PCR.

The CDR3 spans 14 residues. Germline V gives CDR1 MNHNS, CDR2 SASEGT. Trimming at V came to 6 bases and at J to 4 bases, leaving 8 bases not matched to a gene. Oncomine TCR Beta short-read sequencing was applied to DNA from cultured CD4+ T cells. TCRdb re-derived calls from the PCR reads in MiXCR, one entry per CDR3 protein. The data contain about 8,500 distinct CDR3 sequences, about a fifth of them singletons. The treatment: roughly 11-day PBMC culture with coronavirus spike peptide pools or control peptides (ViraFEST assay). Via ViraFEST, peptide pools expanded antigen-specific T cells before TCR sequencing. By sample share, this clonotype is medium-sized. Its specificity is unknown.

The chain joins TRBV6-1 to TRBJ1-2, with TRBD1 matching 7 bases. The TCR sequence derives from a human donor who had recovered from COVID-19. The sequencing used CD4+ T cells from blood, cultured in vitro, collected after SARS-CoV-2 vaccination. The CDR3 loop reads CASSLPGTAYGYTF. CDR3 bases: TGTGCCAGCAGCCTACCGGGGACAGCCTATGGCTACACCTTC.